This T cell receptor (beta chain) derives from a study of CD8 T cells in Susac syndrome. This CDR3 spans 14 amino acids. The junction had 2 bases not matched to a gene; V was cut back by 5 bases and J by 3 bases. Germline lookup yields CDR1 DFQATT and CDR2 SNEGSKA (reference sequence). After extraction with the RNeasy kit, 0.5 to 1 ug of the RNA was reverse transcribed using random hexamers. Amplification of TCR beta CDR3 spanned 54 Vbeta and 13 Jbeta via immunoSEQ multiplex PCR. Each CDR3 protein is one row after TCRdb ran MiXCR on the immunoSEQ multiplex PCR reads. The sample consists of under 150,000 distinct CDR3 sequences, around 94% of them appearing once. Sequencing of TCR beta was undertaken in CD8+ and CD4+ T cells derived from blood. The multiple sclerosis control cohort comprised treatment-naive individuals presenting with stable or active relapsing-remitting disease. Negative isolation was used for CD8+ and CD4+ T cells, and FACS enrichment was applied to TEMRA cells.

The source material was CD4+ T cells from PBMCs. The chain links TRBV20-1 to TRBJ2-3; 13 nucleotides line up with TRBD2. The receptor was derived from a human donor with multiple sclerosis. The CDR3: CSALTSGRTDTQYF. For the CDR3, the DNA is TGCAGTGCTCTGACTAGCGGGAGGACAGATACGCAGTATTTT.